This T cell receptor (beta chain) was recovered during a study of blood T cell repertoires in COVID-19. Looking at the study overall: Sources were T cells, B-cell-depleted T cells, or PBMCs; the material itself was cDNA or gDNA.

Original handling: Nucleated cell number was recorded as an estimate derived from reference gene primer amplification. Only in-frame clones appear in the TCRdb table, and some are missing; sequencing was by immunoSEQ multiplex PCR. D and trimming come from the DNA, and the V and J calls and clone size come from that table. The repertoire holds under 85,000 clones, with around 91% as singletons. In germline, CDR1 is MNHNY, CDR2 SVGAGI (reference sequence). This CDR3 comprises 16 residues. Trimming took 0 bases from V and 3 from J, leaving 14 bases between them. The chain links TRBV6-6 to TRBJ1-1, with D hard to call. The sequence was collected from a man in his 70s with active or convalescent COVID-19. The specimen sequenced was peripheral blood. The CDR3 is CASSYSAGIYDTEAFF. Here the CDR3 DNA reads TGTGCCAGCAGTTACTCAGCGGGGATCTATGACACTGAAGCTTTCTTT.